This T cell receptor beta chain was observed in a study of Tregs in tolerant kidney transplant recipients. Study overall: Recipients received nonmyeloablative bone marrow transplants from related graft donors, with transient mixed chimerism. Points from the study as a whole: No direct test of biological reproducibility was done here.

Notes on this clone: The antigen remains unidentified.

Germline-derived CDR1 and CDR2 are SGHRS and YFSETQ. The CDR3 runs 14 residues. With V trimmed by 3 bases and J by 5 bases, 4 bases remained unmatched. CD4+CD25+CD127- Tregs, CD4+CD25- non-Tregs, CD4 and CD8 cells were sorted. Assay: immunoSEQ multiplex PCR; the TCRdb copy retains only in-frame clones and omits some. Of about 100,000 clones in the sample, about 90% are singletons; the top ten hold approximately 0.35%. Sample: CD4+ T cells from blood, taken before the transplant. The chain employs TRBV5-1 and TRBJ1-4; TRBD1 matches 7 bases. This TCR came from a human donor who received a combined kidney and bone marrow transplant. This CDR3 reads CASSYDRENEKLFF. As DNA, the CDR3 is TGCGCCAGCAGCTACGACAGGGAAAATGAAAAACTGTTTTTT.